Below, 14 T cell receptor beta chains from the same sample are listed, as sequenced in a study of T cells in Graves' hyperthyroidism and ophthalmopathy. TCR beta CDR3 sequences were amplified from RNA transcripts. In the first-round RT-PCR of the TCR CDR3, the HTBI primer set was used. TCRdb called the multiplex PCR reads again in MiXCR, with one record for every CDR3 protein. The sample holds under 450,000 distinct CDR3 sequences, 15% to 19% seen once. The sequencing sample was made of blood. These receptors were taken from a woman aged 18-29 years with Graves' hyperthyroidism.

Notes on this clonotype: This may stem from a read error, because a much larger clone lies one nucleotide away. The CDR3, as DNA: TGTGCCAACAGCTCGCCCGCCGAAGGCTCTGGAAACACCATATATTTT. Encoded protein: CANSSPAEGSGNTIYF. This rearrangement joins TRBV11-1 to TRBJ1-3, with D unclear. Germline loops: CDR1 SGHAT, CDR2 FQDESV (reference sequence). The CDR3 has 16 residues.

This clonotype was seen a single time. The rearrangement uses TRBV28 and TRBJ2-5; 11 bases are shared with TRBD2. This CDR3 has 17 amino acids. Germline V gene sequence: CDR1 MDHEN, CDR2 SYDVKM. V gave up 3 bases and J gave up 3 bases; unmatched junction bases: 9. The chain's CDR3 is CASSFRYSGRAEETQYF. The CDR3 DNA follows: TGTGCCAGCAGTTTTCGCTATAGCGGGAGGGCCGAAGAGACCCAGTACTTC.

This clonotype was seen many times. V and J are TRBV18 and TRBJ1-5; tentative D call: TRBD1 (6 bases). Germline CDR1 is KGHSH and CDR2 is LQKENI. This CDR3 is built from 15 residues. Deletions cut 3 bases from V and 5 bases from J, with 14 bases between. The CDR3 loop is CASSPDSNKDQPQHF. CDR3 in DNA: TGTGCCAGCTCACCGGACAGTAACAAAGATCAGCCCCAGCATTTT.

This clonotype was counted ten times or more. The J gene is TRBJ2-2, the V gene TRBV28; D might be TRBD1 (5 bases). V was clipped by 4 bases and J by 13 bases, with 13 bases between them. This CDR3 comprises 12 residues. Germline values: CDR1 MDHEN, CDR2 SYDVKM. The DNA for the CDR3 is TGTGCCAGCAGTTCTATAGGACAAGGGCTGTTTTTT. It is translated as CASSSIGQGLFF.

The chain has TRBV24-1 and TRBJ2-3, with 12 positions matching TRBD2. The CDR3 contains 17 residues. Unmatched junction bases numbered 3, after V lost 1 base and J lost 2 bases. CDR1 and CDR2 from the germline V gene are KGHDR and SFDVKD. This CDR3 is CATSDLGLAGNTDTQYF. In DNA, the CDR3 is TGTGCCACCAGTGATTTAGGACTAGCGGGAAACACAGATACGCAGTATTTT.

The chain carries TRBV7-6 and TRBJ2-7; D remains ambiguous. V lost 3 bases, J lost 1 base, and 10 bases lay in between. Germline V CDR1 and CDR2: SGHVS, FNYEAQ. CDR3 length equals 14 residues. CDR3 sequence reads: CASSLRSASYEQYF. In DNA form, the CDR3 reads TGTGCCAGCAGCTTGAGGAGCGCGTCCTACGAGCAGTACTTC.

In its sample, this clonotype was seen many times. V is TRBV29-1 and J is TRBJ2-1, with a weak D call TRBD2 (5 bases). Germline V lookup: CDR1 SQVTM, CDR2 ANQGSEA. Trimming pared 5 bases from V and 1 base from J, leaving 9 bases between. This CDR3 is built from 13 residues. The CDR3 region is CSVWSGSYNEQFF. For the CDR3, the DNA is TGCAGCGTTTGGAGCGGATCCTACAATGAGCAGTTCTTC.

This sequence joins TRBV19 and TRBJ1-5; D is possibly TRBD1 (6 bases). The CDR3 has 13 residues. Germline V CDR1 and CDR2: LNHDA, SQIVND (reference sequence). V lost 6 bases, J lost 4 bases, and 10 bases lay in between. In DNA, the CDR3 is TGTGCCAGTAGCGGGACATGGAATCAGCCCCAGCATTTT. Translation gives CASSGTWNQPQHF.

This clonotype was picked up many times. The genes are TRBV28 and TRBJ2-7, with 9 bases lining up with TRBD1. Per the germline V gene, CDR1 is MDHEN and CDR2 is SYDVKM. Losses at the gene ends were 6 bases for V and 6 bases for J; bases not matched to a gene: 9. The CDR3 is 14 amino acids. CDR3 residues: CASRGGGQGPEQYF. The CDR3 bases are TGTGCCAGCAGGGGCGGGGGACAGGGACCCGAGCAGTACTTC.

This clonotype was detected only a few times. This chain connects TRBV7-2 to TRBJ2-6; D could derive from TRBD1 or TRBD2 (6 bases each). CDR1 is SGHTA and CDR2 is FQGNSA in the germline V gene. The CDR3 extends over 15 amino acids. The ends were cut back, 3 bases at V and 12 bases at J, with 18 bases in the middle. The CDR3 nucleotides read TGTGCCAGCAGCTTTACTTCACAGGGACTCAGCGTCCTGACTTTC. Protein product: CASSFTSQGLSVLTF.

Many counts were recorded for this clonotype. DNA of the CDR3: TGTGCCAGCAGCCTTACAACCATCAGGGGGCCGGGGAACACTGAAGCTTTCTTT. This encodes CASSLTTIRGPGNTEAFF. This chain connects TRBV2 to TRBJ1-1; 8 positions agree with TRBD1. V was clipped by 6 bases and J by 1 base; unmatched bases: 16. The CDR3 has 18 residues. Germline lookup yields CDR1 SNHLY and CDR2 FYNNEI.

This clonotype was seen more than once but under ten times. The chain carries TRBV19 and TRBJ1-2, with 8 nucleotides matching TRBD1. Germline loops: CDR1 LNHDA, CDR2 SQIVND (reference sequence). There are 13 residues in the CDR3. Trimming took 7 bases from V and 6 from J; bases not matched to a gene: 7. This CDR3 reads CASKRTGIHGYTF. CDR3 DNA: TGTGCCAGTAAACGGACAGGGATCCATGGCTACACCTTC.

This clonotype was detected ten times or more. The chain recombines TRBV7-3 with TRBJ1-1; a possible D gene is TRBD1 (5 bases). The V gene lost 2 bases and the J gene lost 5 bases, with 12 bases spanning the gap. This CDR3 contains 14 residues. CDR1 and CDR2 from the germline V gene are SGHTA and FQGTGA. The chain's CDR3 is CASSLSAGRTEAFF. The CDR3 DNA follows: TGTGCCAGCAGCTTATCCGCAGGGCGGACTGAAGCTTTCTTT.

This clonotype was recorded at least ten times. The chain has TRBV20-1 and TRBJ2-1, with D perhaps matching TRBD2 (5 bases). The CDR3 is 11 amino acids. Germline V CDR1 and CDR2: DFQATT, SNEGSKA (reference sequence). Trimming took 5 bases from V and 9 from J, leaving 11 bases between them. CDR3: CSARLAGEQFF. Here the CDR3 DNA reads TGCAGTGCTCGGCTAGCTGGTGAGCAGTTCTTC.